Shown below are 3 T cell receptor beta chains from a single sample sequenced in a study of T-cell memory formation after mild COVID-19. TCRdb reanalysed the 5' RACE reads using MiXCR and keeps one entry per CDR3 protein. This sample has tens of thousands of distinct CDR3 sequences, with roughly a sixth found just once. Sequencing was performed on PBMCs or a T cell subset sorted from them (not recorded which). Receptors were obtained from an adult woman who had mild COVID-19 (a few samples of this study predate the infection). Cell type and time point are not known.

This clonotype was picked up a small number of times. The CDR3 DNA reads as TGTGCCAGCAGCTTAAGGGGCCTCCTACCTGGAGGCAAAAACATTCAGTACTTC. Its translation: CASSLRGLLPGGKNIQYF. The chain is built from TRBV11-3 and TRBJ2-4; the D call may be TRBD1 or TRBD2 (5 bases each). Germline V gene lookup returns CDR1 SGHNT and CDR2 YENEEA. The CDR3 covers 18 residues. V was cut by 2 bases and J by 3 bases, with 20 bases left in between.

This clonotype occurred a few times. The V call is TRBV14, the J call TRBJ2-7; 8 nucleotides match TRBD1. Germline V gene data show CDR1 as SGHDN and CDR2 as FVKESK. Unmatched junction bases numbered 4, after V lost 0 bases and J lost 3 bases. CDR3 size: 15 residues. CDR3 in DNA: TGTGCCAGCAGCCAAGACCCAGGGGGCTACTACGAGCAGTACTTC. Translating gives CASSQDPGGYYEQYF. The full variable domain, in which reference TRBV14 and TRBJ2-7 provide the parts outside the CDR3, is EAGVTQFPSHSVIEKGQTVTLRCDPISGHDNLYWYRRVMGKEIKFLLHFVKESKQDESGMPNNRFLAERTGGTYSTLKVQPAELEDSGVYFCASSQDPGGYYEQYFGPGTRLTVT.

This clonotype was found a few times. The chain has TRBV6-2 or TRBV6-3 and TRBJ2-3; D could derive from TRBD1 or TRBD2 (10 bases each). The CDR3 contains 20 residues. The V gene lost 5 bases and the J gene lost 6 bases, with 33 bases spanning the gap. Germline values: CDR1 MNHEY, CDR2 SVGEGT. The CDR3 nucleotides read TGTGCCAGCAGTCGGACCGGGACAGGGGTAACTAGCGGGATTGGCGATACGCAGTATTTT. Translated: CASSRTGTGVTSGIGDTQYF.